What follows are 26 T cell receptor beta chains derived from one specimen sequenced in a study of blood T cell repertoires in COVID-19. TCRdb keeps only in-frame clones here, not all; method: immunoSEQ multiplex PCR. Seen here are 250,000 to 350,000 clones, about 91% observed once, and the top ten hold 6.9%. Input material: peripheral blood. The origin of the receptors is a woman in her 30s who had recovered from COVID-19.

The chain uses TRBV29-1 and TRBJ1-1, with TRBD1 matching 8 bases. The V gene's germline CDR1 is SQVTM and CDR2 ANQGSEA. J lost 11 bases, V lost 2 bases, and 7 bases had no gene match. CDR3 length: 12 residues. The CDR3 sequence is CSVEPAGGSAFF. CDR3 DNA: TGCAGCGTTGAACCCGCAGGGGGCTCGGCTTTCTTT.

The gene calls are TRBV4-1 and TRBJ1-2; weak D call: TRBD1 (6 bases). CDR1 is MGHRA and CDR2 is YSYEKL in the germline V gene. The CDR3 spans 15 residues. With 0 bases removed from V and 1 base from J, the gap between germline ends came to 9 bases. For the CDR3, the DNA is TGCGCCAGCAGCCAAGATCCCAGGGGTAACTATGGCTACACCTTC. The encoded protein is CASSQDPRGNYGYTF.

J is TRBJ1-2 and V is TRBV28; 8 nucleotides match TRBD1. The CDR3 sequence is 13 residues long. In germline, CDR1 is MDHEN, CDR2 SYDVKM. J was trimmed by 3 bases and V by 6 bases; bases with no gene match: 3. The CDR3 coding sequence is TGTGCCAGCAGGGACAGGGAGGACTATGGCTACACCTTC. This translates into CASRDREDYGYTF.

The V and J genes are TRBV4-1 and TRBJ2-1, with 10 bases lining up with TRBD2. Per the germline V gene, CDR1 is MGHRA and CDR2 is YSYEKL. This CDR3 comprises 15 residues. The J segment lost 8 bases and the V segment lost 0 bases, leaving 4 bases of the junction unmatched. The CDR3 reads CASSQDLAGVYEQFF. In nucleotides, the CDR3 is TGCGCCAGCAGCCAAGATCTAGCGGGGGTTTATGAGCAGTTCTTC.

This clone was seen just once. V usage is TRBV5-5 and J usage is TRBJ2-1; 8 bases align to TRBD2. Losses at the gene ends were 1 base for V and 0 bases for J; bases not matched to a gene: 6. This CDR3 has 17 residues. The germline CDR1 and CDR2 sequences are SGHKS and YYEKEE (reference sequence). CDR3 sequence: CASSLIAGTSSYNEQFF. The CDR3 DNA follows: TGTGCCAGCAGCTTGATAGCGGGGACAAGCTCCTACAATGAGCAGTTCTTC.

The count of this clone is one. J is TRBJ2-1 and V is TRBV28, with D possibly TRBD2 on 6 matching bases. Deletions cut 5 bases from V and 7 bases from J, with 12 bases between. Per the germline V gene, CDR1 is MDHEN and CDR2 is SYDVKM. CDR3 length equals 13 residues. The CDR3 loop is CASSPSGGNEQFF. The CDR3 nucleotides read TGTGCCAGCAGTCCCTCTGGGGGGAATGAGCAGTTCTTC.

This clone was recorded only once. The chain couples TRBV5-5 to TRBJ2-4, with 8 bases fitting TRBD1. The germline V gene has CDR1 SGHKS and CDR2 YYEKEE (reference sequence). This CDR3 has 15 amino acids. With V trimmed by 3 bases and J by 12 bases, 14 bases remained unmatched. The CDR3 DNA sequence: TGTGCCAGCAGCTCCGGACAGGGTTTGGGAAAGGGTCAGTACTTC. Translating gives CASSSGQGLGKGQYF.

This chain uses TRBV19 with TRBJ1-3; 8 nucleotides align to TRBD1. The germline CDR1 and CDR2 sequences are LNHDA and SQIVND (reference sequence). J was trimmed by 1 base and V by 2 bases; bases with no gene match: 4. This CDR3 spans 16 amino acids. CDR3 amino acids: CASSITTGASGNTIYF. CDR3 in DNA: TGTGCCAGTAGTATAACGACAGGGGCTTCTGGAAACACCATATATTTT.

This sequence joins TRBV4-2 and TRBJ1-1, with 7 bases aligning to TRBD1. The J segment lost 5 bases and the V segment lost 1 base, leaving 7 bases of the junction unmatched. The CDR3 is 15 residues long. Germline V gives CDR1 LGHNA, CDR2 YNFKEQ. DNA for the CDR3: TGTGCCAGCAGCCAAGTTTTACAGGGGTGGACTGAAGCTTTCTTT. It is translated as CASSQVLQGWTEAFF.

The V gene is TRBV28, the J gene TRBJ1-2, with TRBD1 identical over 8 bases. Germline lookup yields CDR1 MDHEN and CDR2 SYDVKM. The CDR3 is 15 amino acids. The V segment lost 8 bases and the J segment 6 bases; nucleotides outside the gene matches: 14. In DNA form, the CDR3 reads TGTGCCAGCTCGAAACTGCAGGGGGCGCTCGATGGCTACACCTTC. Translation: CASSKLQGALDGYTF.

The V gene is TRBV28, the J gene TRBJ1-1; D may be TRBD1 (5 bases). The germline gives CDR1 MDHEN, CDR2 SYDVKM. CDR3 size: 12 residues. The V gene lost 8 bases and the J gene lost 2 bases, with 9 bases spanning the gap. Written as DNA, the CDR3 is TGTGCCAGCGGGGGGTCAAACACTGAAGCTTTCTTT. Its protein is CASGGSNTEAFF. Together with reference TRBV28 and TRBJ1-1, the CDR3 gives the full variable domain: DVKVTQSSRYLVKRTGEKVFLECVQDMDHENMFWYRQDPGLGLRLIYFSYDVKMKEKGDIPEGYSVSREKKERFSLILESASTNQTSMYLCASGGSNTEAFFGQGTRLTVV.

The V call is TRBV2, the J call TRBJ2-5; D is perhaps TRBD2 (6 bases). V was pared by 4 bases and J by 5 bases, with 20 bases between. The CDR3 covers 16 residues. Germline-derived CDR1 and CDR2 are SNHLY and FYNNEI. This CDR3 reads CASSGEGVGLSETQYF. The CDR3 coding sequence is TGTGCCAGCAGTGGAGAAGGGGTGGGACTGTCTGAGACCCAGTACTTC.

The chain carries TRBV5-4 and TRBJ1-2; tentatively, D is TRBD1 (5 bases). V was trimmed by 2 bases and J by 3 bases, leaving 11 bases between them. The CDR3 is made up of 14 amino acids. Germline-derived CDR1 and CDR2 are SGHNT and YYREEE (reference sequence). The CDR3 DNA is TGTGCCAGCAGCTTTAGGGGCGGAGACTATGGCTACACCTTC. Translation: CASSFRGGDYGYTF.

This clone was seen once. J is TRBJ1-2 and V is TRBV3-1 (or the pseudogene TRBV3-2); D gene unclear. The CDR3 is made up of 14 amino acids. V dropped 0 bases and J dropped 6 bases, with 11 bases sitting between them. Germline V gene sequence: CDR1 LGHDT, CDR2 YNNKEL (reference sequence). Here the CDR3 DNA reads TGTGCCAGCAGCCAAGATCGGGGTAGACATGGCTACACCTTC. As protein: CASSQDRGRHGYTF.

The chain employs TRBV5-1 and TRBJ2-7; TRBD1 matches at 8 bases. Germline V gives CDR1 SGHRS, CDR2 YFSETQ. The CDR3 is 15 residues long. The V gene end was trimmed by 4 bases and the J gene end by 3 bases; junction bases not matched to a gene: 9. The CDR3 DNA reads as TGCGCCAGCAGCCCGGGGACAGGTTCAATCTACGAGCAGTACTTC. This codes for CASSPGTGSIYEQYF.

To note about this clone: Germline and junction disagree at one end, which may indicate a read error. CDR3 in amino acids: CASSEGSGGHQPQHF. The CDR3 DNA sequence: TGTGCCAGCAGCGAAGGTTCAGGGGGACATCAGCCCCAGCATTTT. The chain couples TRBV2 to TRBJ1-5; 7 nucleotides line up with TRBD1. CDR1 SNHLY and CDR2 FYNNEI come from the germline V gene. The CDR3 runs to 15 residues.

The CDR3 DNA reads TGTGCCAGCAGCCAAGAAAGGGGAGAGACCCAGTACTTC. Its translation: CASSQERGETQYF. The genes are TRBV3-1 (or the pseudogene TRBV3-2) and TRBJ2-5, with D possibly matching TRBD1 (5 bases). CDR1 is LGHDT, CDR2 YNNKEL, per germline (reference sequence). The V and J ends lost 0 bases and 4 bases respectively, with 6 bases between them. There are 13 residues in the CDR3.

A remark on this clone: One end of the junction is discordant with germline, which a read error may explain. This chain links TRBV20-1 with TRBJ1-2; maybe TRBD1 (5 bases). Germline-derived CDR1 and CDR2 are DFQATT and SNEGSKA (reference sequence). The CDR3 consists of 10 residues. The CDR3 here is CSASTPGLIF. In DNA form, the CDR3 reads TGCAGTGCATCAACCCCGGGACTGATCTTC.

V is TRBV19 and J is TRBJ1-2, with D unclear. Germline values: CDR1 LNHDA, CDR2 SQIVND (reference sequence). Trimming pared 5 bases from V and 2 bases from J, leaving 12 bases between. The CDR3 runs 14 residues. DNA for the CDR3: TGTGCCAGTAGTCAATCAACGGGGAACTATGGCTACACCTTC. Translation gives CASSQSTGNYGYTF. Full variable domain (missing parts from reference TRBV19 and TRBJ1-2): DGGITQSPKYLFRKEGQNVTLSCEQNLNHDAMYWYRQDPGQGLRLIYYSQIVNDFQKGDIAEGYSVSREKKESFPLTVTSAQKNPTAFYLCASSQSTGNYGYTFGSGTRLTVV.

This clone was seen a handful of times. The gene calls are TRBV11-1 and TRBJ1-1, with D possibly TRBD1 on 5 matching bases. The CDR3 length is 12 residues. CDR1 and CDR2 from the germline V gene are SGHAT and FQDESV (reference sequence). V was clipped by 5 bases and J by 6 bases, with 10 bases between them. CDR3 region: CASSQRGAEAFF. As DNA, the CDR3 is TGTGCCAGCAGCCAACGGGGGGCTGAAGCTTTCTTT.

The CDR3 protein is CARVGLAGSTSTDTQYF. For the CDR3, the DNA is TGTGCCAGAGTGGGCCTAGCGGGCTCGACTAGCACAGATACGCAGTATTTT. The chain has TRBV2 and TRBJ2-3; 8 bases fit TRBD2. With V trimmed by 9 bases and J by 0 bases, 14 bases remained unmatched. CDR3 length equals 17 residues. CDR1 and CDR2 from the germline V gene are SNHLY and FYNNEI.

The chain has TRBV6-6 and TRBJ2-3; a possible D gene is TRBD2 (5 bases). CDR3 length: 13 amino acids. CDR1 is MNHNY, CDR2 SVGAGI, per germline (reference sequence). Trimming cost V 5 bases and J 3 bases, with 9 bases left between them. DNA of the CDR3: TGTGCCAGCAGTAGGACGGGAACAGATACGCAGTATTTT. It translates to CASSRTGTDTQYF.

The rearrangement links TRBV6-5 to TRBJ2-7; no reliable D call. CDR3 size: 14 residues. Between the trimmed V and J ends, which lost 7 bases and 0 bases, there was a span of 13 bases. Germline V gene data show CDR1 as MNHEY and CDR2 as SVGAGI. The DNA of the CDR3 is TGTGCCAGCAAAACCCGAGCGAGCTCCTACGAGCAGTACTTC. It translates to CASKTRASSYEQYF.

The chain joins TRBV19 to TRBJ1-2; 11 bases align to TRBD1. V was pared by 5 bases and J by 7 bases, with 6 bases of the junction left unmatched. In germline, CDR1 is LNHDA, CDR2 SQIVND (reference sequence). This CDR3 is 14 amino acids long. The CDR3 DNA is TGTGCCAGTAGTCTAGGACAGGGGGCGAGTGGCTACACCTTC. Translated, it gives CASSLGQGASGYTF.

This chain connects TRBV15 to TRBJ2-6; D is unclear. Germline lookup yields CDR1 LNHNV and CDR2 YYDKDF (reference sequence). The CDR3 is 13 residues long. V was pared by 7 bases and J by 0 bases, with 4 bases between. The CDR3 region is CATTLSGANVLTF. The CDR3 region has the DNA TGTGCCACCACCCTCTCTGGGGCCAACGTCCTGACTTTC.

The chain has TRBV6-2 or TRBV6-3 and TRBJ2-5; 9 nucleotides line up with TRBD1. The J segment lost 4 bases and the V segment lost 6 bases, leaving 6 bases of the junction unmatched. Germline values: CDR1 MNHEY, CDR2 SVGEGT. This CDR3 is 14 amino acids long. The CDR3 reads CASSSGQGTETQYF. CDR3 coding DNA: TGTGCCAGCAGCTCGGGACAGGGAACAGAGACCCAGTACTTC.